Described below is a single T cell receptor beta chain sequence and its context. The antigen is not known. This entry is derived from a study of CD8 T cells in Susac syndrome. General study points: In its TCR sequencing and HLA analysis, the study acknowledged that the number of individuals was relatively small.

The CDR3 is 14 amino acids. V dropped 6 bases and J dropped 10 bases, with 16 bases sitting between them. Germline V gene data show CDR1 as MNHEY and CDR2 as SVGAGI. The study sequenced TCR beta in blood CD8+ and CD4+ T cells. Negative isolation was applied to CD8+ and CD4+ T cells, and FACS enrichment was applied to TEMRA cells. Random hexamers primed reverse transcription of about 0.5 to 1 ug RNA. The amplification used immunoSEQ multiplex PCR on TCR beta CDR3; it spanned 54 Vbeta and 13 Jbeta. MiXCR, applied by TCRdb to the immunoSEQ multiplex PCR reads, yields one record per CDR3 protein. The sample lists over 95,000 distinct CDR3 sequences, about 90% occurring once.

This receptor was identified in a human donor in good health. The specimen sequenced was CD4+ T cells from PBMCs. The chain has TRBV6-5 and TRBJ1-6; D possibly corresponds to TRBD1 (5 bases). The CDR3 reads CASSLGAGYSPLHF. CDR3 coding DNA: TGTGCCAGCAGCCTTGGCGCAGGGTACTCACCCCTCCACTTT.